This T cell receptor (beta chain) was profiled in a study of blood T cells in healthy people across ages. Whole-study findings and limits: Those diversity estimates obtained from one million T cells were thought to be underestimates. Both higher diversity and more naive CD4+ cells marked long-lived donors when set against aged donors. It was not known whether donors were CMV positive (a possible confounder of expanded clonotype changes).

For the second PCR, which ran for roughly 6 to 12 cycles, a sample-barcoded 5' primer and a J-beta primer mix were used. CDR3-containing paired-end reads numbered at least 2.5 million in each sample. TCRdb analysed the 5' RACE reads with MiXCR anew, one entry per CDR3 protein. The sample gives about 800,000 distinct CDR3 sequences, 35% to 50% of which show up once; over 15% is in the top ten. The sample holds a few counts of this clonotype. Its matching antigen is unknown. Trimming removed 5 bases from V and 6 bases from J, with 14 bases in between. The CDR3 is made up of 13 amino acids. This rearrangement joins TRBV12-3 or TRBV12-4 to TRBJ2-7; D gene uncertain. The clonotype comes from an elderly man in good health. Sequenced input: blood. The CDR3 is CASSPSPQFEQYF. CDR3 in DNA: TGTGCCAGCAGTCCCTCCCCCCAGTTCGAGCAGTACTTC.